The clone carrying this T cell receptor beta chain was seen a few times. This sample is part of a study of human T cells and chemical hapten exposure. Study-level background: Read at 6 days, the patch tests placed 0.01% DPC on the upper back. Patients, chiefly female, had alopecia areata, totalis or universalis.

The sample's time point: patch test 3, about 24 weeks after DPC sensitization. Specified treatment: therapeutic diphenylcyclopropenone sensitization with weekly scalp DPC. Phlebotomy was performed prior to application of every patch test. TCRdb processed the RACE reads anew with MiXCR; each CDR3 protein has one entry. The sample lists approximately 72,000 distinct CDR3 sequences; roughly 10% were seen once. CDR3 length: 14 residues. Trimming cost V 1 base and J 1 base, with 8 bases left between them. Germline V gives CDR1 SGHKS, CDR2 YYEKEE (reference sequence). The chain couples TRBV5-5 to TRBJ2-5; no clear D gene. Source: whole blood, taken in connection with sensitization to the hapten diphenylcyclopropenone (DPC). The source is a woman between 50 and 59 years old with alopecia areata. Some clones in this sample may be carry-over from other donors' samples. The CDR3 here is CASSLSIPQETQYF. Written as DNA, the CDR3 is TGTGCCAGCAGCTTGTCGATTCCCCAAGAGACCCAGTACTTC.